One TCR beta chain is described in this entry. Profiling relied on immunoSEQ multiplex PCR, and the TCRdb table lists in-frame clones only, not all of them. This sample yields about 480,000 clones, of which 88% are seen a single time; 1.8% belongs to the top ten. Self-reported history from a screening survey and questionnaire set each donor's cohort. V lost 4 bases and J 5 bases, leaving 21 bases between the germline ends. The CDR3 is 16 residues long. The V gene's germline CDR1 is SGHNT and CDR2 YYREEE (reference sequence). This specimen belongs to a study of blood T cell repertoires in COVID-19. Sequencing used PBMCs or T cells enriched from blood (not recorded which). This TCR derives from a middle-aged woman who had recovered from COVID-19. The gene calls are TRBV5-4 and TRBJ1-1; possible D gene TRBD1, 5 bases. The CDR3 bases are TGTGCCAGCAGCCCCTTCCAAGGGGCAGTTGGGACTGAAGCTTTCTTT. Encoded protein: CASSPFQGAVGTEAFF.